Presented here are 11 T cell receptor beta chains from one specimen sequenced in a study of T cells in Graves' hyperthyroidism and ophthalmopathy. Amplification of TCR beta CDR3 regions was performed using RNA transcripts as template. TCR CDR3 regions were first amplified by RT-PCR with HTBI primers. TCRdb analysed the multiplex PCR reads with MiXCR anew, one entry per CDR3 protein. This table holds approximately 740,000 distinct CDR3 sequences, roughly 15% found once. The sequenced sample consisted of blood. The source is a woman aged 18-29 years with Graves' hyperthyroidism.

This clonotype came up a few times. The chain couples TRBV5-8 to TRBJ1-1, with a weak D call TRBD1 (6 bases). V was trimmed by 0 bases and J by 4 bases, leaving 16 bases between them. This CDR3 contains 16 residues. Germline V CDR1 and CDR2: SGHTS, YDEGEE. The CDR3 DNA is TGTGCCAGCAGCTTGGGTACCCCCGGAGGGGGCACTGAAGCTTTCTTT. It is translated as CASSLGTPGGGTEAFF. Filled out from reference TRBV5-8 and TRBJ1-1, the complete variable domain reads EAGVTQSPTHLIKTRGQQATLRCSPISGHTSVYWYQQALGLGLQFLLWYDEGEERNRGNFPPRFSGRQFPNYSSELNVNALELEDSALYLCASSLGTPGGGTEAFFGQGTRLTVV.

In its sample, this clonotype was seen many times. The rearrangement uses TRBV29-1 and TRBJ1-1; D is ambiguous. Looked up from germline, CDR1 is SQVTM and CDR2 is ANQGSEA. The CDR3 runs to 15 residues. Trimming removed 0 bases at V and 0 bases at J, with 11 bases between. The CDR3 region has the DNA TGCAGCGTTGAAGACCGGTTCAGAATGAACACTGAAGCTTTCTTT. It codes for CSVEDRFRMNTEAFF.

This clonotype showed up many times. The chain recombines TRBV18 with TRBJ1-1; D gene ambiguous. The V and J ends lost 6 bases and 5 bases respectively, with 13 bases between them. This CDR3 is 13 amino acids long. Germline V lookup: CDR1 KGHSH, CDR2 LQKENI. DNA for the CDR3: TGTGCCAGCTCCCCTGCGGGAGGAACTGAAGCTTTCTTT. Translation gives CASSPAGGTEAFF.

Only a few counts were recorded for this clonotype. V is TRBV27 and J is TRBJ1-5; D remains ambiguous. Looked up from germline, CDR1 is MNHEY and CDR2 is SMNVEV (reference sequence). This CDR3 contains 14 residues. V shed 5 bases and J shed 0 bases, with 8 bases lying between them. The CDR3 DNA reads TGTGCCAGCAGTCATGGCCATAGCAATCAGCCCCAGCATTTT. It encodes CASSHGHSNQPQHF.

This clonotype was picked up a small number of times. As DNA, the CDR3 is TGTGCCACCAGTGATCGGACAGGGTCCCTCCATCAGCCCCAGCATTTT. Translation: CATSDRTGSLHQPQHF. The chain has TRBV24-1 and TRBJ1-5, with 8 nucleotides matching TRBD1. Germline V gene data show CDR1 as KGHDR and CDR2 as SFDVKD. There are 16 residues in the CDR3. The V gene end was trimmed by 3 bases and the J gene end by 5 bases; junction bases not matched to a gene: 8.

V usage is TRBV7-9 and J usage is TRBJ2-3; maybe TRBD1 (6 bases). The length of the CDR3 is 19 residues. The V end lost 4 bases, the J end lost 0 bases, and 23 bases lay between the germline ends. Germline V gives CDR1 SEHNR, CDR2 FQNEAQ (reference sequence). As DNA, the CDR3 is TGTGCCAGCAGCTCTACGGTCACAGCCGACGGGACAAGCACAGATACGCAGTATTTT. This encodes CASSSTVTADGTSTDTQYF.

This clonotype was counted only a few times. The rearrangement links TRBV6-2 or TRBV6-3 to TRBJ1-2; TRBD1 aligns across 7 bases. The CDR3 spans 12 residues. The J segment lost 5 bases and the V segment lost 8 bases, leaving 5 bases of the junction unmatched. Germline V CDR1 and CDR2: MNHEY, SVGEGT. CDR3 DNA sequence: TGTGCCAGCGGCTACAGGGGATATGGCTACACCTTC. Protein product: CASGYRGYGYTF.

This clonotype has at least ten counts. The chain has TRBV13 and TRBJ2-3; possibly TRBD1 or TRBD2 for D (5 bases each). Germline assignment: CDR1 PRHDT and CDR2 FYEKMQ (reference sequence). Between the trimmed V and J ends, which lost 5 bases and 2 bases, there was a span of 14 bases. The CDR3 is made up of 15 amino acids. CDR3 amino acids: CASSPTGADTDTQYF. The CDR3 DNA is TGTGCCAGCAGCCCTACCGGGGCAGACACAGATACGCAGTATTTT.

Ten or more counts support this clonotype. The V and J genes are TRBV7-2 and TRBJ2-1; TRBD1 matches 7 bases. Germline assignment: CDR1 SGHTA and CDR2 FQGNSA. This CDR3 has 18 amino acids. V shed 1 base and J 5 bases; nucleotides not matched to a gene: 14. The CDR3 reads CASSLGSRDSALDNEQFF. CDR3 nucleotide sequence: TGTGCCAGCAGCTTAGGCTCCCGGGACAGTGCTCTAGACAATGAGCAGTTCTTC.

There are many counts of this clonotype. V usage is TRBV7-9 and J usage is TRBJ2-7, with 11 bases identical to TRBD1. Germline V CDR1 and CDR2: SEHNR, FQNEAQ (reference sequence). CDR3 length: 15 residues. V was pared by 5 bases and J by 4 bases, with 7 bases of the junction left unmatched. CDR3 in DNA: TGTGCCAGCAGCCCTGGACAGGGGGCGCGATACGAGCAGTACTTC. Protein sequence: CASSPGQGARYEQYF.

This clonotype was seen at least ten times. V usage is TRBV6-2 or TRBV6-3 and J usage is TRBJ2-7; D unresolved. Trimming removed 0 bases from V and 3 bases from J, with 3 bases in between. Germline V CDR1 and CDR2: MNHEY, SVGEGT. The CDR3 loop spans 12 amino acids. This CDR3 reads CASSYSIYEQYF. The CDR3 coding sequence is TGTGCCAGCAGTTACTCGATCTACGAGCAGTACTTC.